This T cell receptor (beta chain) was observed in a study of T cell repertoires in cytomegalovirus infection. The ends were cut back, 6 bases at V and 7 bases at J, with 12 bases in the middle. The CDR3 runs 13 residues. Comment on this clonotype: Its antigen is unidentified.

From the reads, TCRdb called clonotypes with MiXCR, one entry per CDR3 protein. The sample contains 450,000 to 600,000 distinct CDR3 sequences, roughly 43% of which appear only once. This chain links TRBV12-3 or TRBV12-4 with TRBJ2-2; no clear D. Specimen: cultured PBMCs, collected from culture after CMV antigen stimulation. This receptor was identified in a human donor in good health (CMV status not recorded). Some clones in this sample may be carry-over from other donors' samples. In DNA form, the CDR3 reads TGTGCCAGCAGCCACTACGCCCGCGGGGAGCTGTTTTTT. The encoded protein is CASSHYARGELFF.